This T cell receptor (beta chain) was identified in a study of blood T cell repertoires in COVID-19. TCRdb keeps only in-frame clones here, not all; method: immunoSEQ multiplex PCR. The sample holds 200,000 to 250,000 clones, less than 90% seen once. The V and J ends lost 3 bases and 7 bases respectively, with 10 bases between them. The CDR3 totals 13 residues. The germline V gene has CDR1 MNHNS and CDR2 SASEGT. The receptor was derived from a woman aged 40 to 50 who had recovered from COVID-19. The gene calls are TRBV6-1 and TRBJ1-5; D remains unclear. Sequenced: PBMCs or T cells enriched from blood (not recorded which). CDR3 nucleotides: TGTGCCAGCAGTGATGCGTTTACCCAGCCCCAGCATTTT. Translation: CASSDAFTQPQHF.